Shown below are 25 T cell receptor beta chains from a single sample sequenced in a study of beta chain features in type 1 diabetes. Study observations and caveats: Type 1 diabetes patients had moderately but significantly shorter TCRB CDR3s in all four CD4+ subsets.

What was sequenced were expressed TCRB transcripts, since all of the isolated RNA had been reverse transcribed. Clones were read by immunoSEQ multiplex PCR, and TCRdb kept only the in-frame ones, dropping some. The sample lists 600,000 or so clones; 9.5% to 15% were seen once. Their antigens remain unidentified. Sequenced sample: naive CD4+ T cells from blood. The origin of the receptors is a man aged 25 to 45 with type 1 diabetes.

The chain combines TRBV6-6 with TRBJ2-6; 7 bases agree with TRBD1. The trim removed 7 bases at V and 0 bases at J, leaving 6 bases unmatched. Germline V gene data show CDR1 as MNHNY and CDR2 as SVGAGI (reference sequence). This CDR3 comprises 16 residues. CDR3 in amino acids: CASKDRENSGANVLTF. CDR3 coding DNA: TGTGCCAGCAAAGACAGGGAAAACTCTGGGGCCAACGTCCTGACTTTC.

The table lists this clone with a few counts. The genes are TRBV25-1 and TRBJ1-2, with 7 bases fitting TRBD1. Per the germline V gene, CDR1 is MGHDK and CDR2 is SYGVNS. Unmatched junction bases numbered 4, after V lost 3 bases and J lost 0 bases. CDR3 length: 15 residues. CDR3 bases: TGTGCCAGCAGTGATTACAGGGGATCTAACTATGGCTACACCTTC. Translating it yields CASSDYRGSNYGYTF.

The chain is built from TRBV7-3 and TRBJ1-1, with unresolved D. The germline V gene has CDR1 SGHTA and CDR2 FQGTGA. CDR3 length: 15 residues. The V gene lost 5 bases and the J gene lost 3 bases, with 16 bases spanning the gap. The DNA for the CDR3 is TGTGCCAGCAGCCGAACCCCTGGTAGGGACACTGAAGCTTTCTTT. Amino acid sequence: CASSRTPGRDTEAFF.

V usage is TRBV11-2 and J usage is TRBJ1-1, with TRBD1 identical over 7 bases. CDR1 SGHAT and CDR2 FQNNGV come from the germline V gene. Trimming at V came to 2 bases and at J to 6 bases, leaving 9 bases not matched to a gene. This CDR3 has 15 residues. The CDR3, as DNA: TGTGCCAGCAGCTTATTTACAGGGGAGTGGGCTGAAGCTTTCTTT. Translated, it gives CASSLFTGEWAEAFF. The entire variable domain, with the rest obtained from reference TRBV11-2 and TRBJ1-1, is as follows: EAGVAQSPRYKIIEKRQSVAFWCNPISGHATLYWYQQILGQGPKLLIQFQNNGVVDDSQLPKDRFSAERLKGVDSTLKIQPAKLEDSAVYLCASSLFTGEWAEAFFGQGTRLTVV.

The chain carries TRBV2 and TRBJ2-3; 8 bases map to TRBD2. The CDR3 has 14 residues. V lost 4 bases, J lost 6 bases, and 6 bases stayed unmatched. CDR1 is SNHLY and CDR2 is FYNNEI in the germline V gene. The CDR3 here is CASSVRAGEDTQYF. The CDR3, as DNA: TGTGCCAGCAGTGTACGAGCGGGGGAGGATACGCAGTATTTT. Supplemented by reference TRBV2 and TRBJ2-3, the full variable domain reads EPEVTQTPSHQVTQMGQEVILRCVPISNHLYFYWYRQILGQKVEFLVSFYNNEISEKSEIFDDQFSVERPDGSNFTLKIRSTKLEDSAMYFCASSVRAGEDTQYFGPGTRLTVL.

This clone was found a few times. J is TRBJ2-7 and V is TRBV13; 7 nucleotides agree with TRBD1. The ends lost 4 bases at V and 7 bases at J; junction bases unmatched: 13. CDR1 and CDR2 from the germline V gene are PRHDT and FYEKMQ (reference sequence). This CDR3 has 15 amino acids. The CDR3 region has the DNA TGTGCCAGCAGCTCGAATTTCCGGGACAGTAGGGAGCAGTACTTC. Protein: CASSSNFRDSREQYF. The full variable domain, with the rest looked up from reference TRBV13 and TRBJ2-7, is AAGVIQSPRHLIKEKRETATLKCYPIPRHDTVYWYQQGPGQDPQFLISFYEKMQSDKGSIPDRFSAQQFSDYHSELNMSSLELGDSALYFCASSSNFRDSREQYFGPGTRLTVT.

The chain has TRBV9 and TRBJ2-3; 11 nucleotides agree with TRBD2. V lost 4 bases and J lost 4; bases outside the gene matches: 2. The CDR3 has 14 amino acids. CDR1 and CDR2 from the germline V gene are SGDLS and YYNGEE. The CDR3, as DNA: TGTGCCAGCAGCATACTAGCGGGGGCAGATACGCAGTATTTT. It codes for CASSILAGADTQYF.

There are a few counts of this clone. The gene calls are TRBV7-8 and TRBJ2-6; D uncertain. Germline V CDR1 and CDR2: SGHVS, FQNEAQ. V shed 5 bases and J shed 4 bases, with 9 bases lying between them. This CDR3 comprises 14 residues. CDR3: CASSPQVGANVLTF. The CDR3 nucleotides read TGTGCCAGCAGCCCTCAGGTGGGGGCCAACGTCCTGACTTTC.

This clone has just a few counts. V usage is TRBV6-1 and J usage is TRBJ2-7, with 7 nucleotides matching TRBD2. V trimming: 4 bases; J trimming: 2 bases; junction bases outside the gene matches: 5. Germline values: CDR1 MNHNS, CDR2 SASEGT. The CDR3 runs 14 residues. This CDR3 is CASSVRLAAYEQYF. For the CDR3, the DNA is TGTGCCAGCAGTGTAAGACTAGCCGCCTACGAGCAGTACTTC.

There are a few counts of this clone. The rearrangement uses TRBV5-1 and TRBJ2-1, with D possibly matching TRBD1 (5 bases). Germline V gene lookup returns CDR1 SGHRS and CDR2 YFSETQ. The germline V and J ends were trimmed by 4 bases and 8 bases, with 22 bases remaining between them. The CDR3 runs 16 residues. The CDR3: CASSQVGAGRSDEQFF. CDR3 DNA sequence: TGCGCCAGCAGCCAAGTTGGGGCAGGGCGTAGTGATGAGCAGTTCTTC. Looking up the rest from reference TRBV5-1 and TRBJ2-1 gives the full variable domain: KAGVTQTPRYLIKTRGQQVTLSCSPISGHRSVSWYQQTPGQGLQFLFEYFSETQRNKGNFPGRFSGRQFSNSRSEMNVSTLELGDSALYLCASSQVGAGRSDEQFFGPGTRLTVL.

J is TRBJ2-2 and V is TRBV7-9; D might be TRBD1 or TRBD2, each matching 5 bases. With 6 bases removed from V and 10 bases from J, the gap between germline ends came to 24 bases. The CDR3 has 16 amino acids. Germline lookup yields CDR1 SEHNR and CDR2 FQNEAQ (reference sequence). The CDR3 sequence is CASRAGTDLSIEELFF. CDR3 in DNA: TGTGCCAGCAGAGCCGGGACGGACCTTTCGATCGAGGAGCTGTTTTTT.

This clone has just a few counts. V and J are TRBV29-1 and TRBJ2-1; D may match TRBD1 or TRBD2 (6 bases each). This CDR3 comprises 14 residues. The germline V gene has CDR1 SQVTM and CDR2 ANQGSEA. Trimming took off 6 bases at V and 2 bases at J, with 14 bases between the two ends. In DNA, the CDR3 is TGCAGCGTCCAAGGGGGGACCCCCTACAATGAGCAGTTCTTC. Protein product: CSVQGGTPYNEQFF.

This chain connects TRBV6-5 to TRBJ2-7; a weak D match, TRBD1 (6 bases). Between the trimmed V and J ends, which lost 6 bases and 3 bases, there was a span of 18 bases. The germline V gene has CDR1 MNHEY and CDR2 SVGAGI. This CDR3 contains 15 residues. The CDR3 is CASSSSGTLHYEQYF. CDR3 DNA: TGTGCCAGCAGCTCCTCCGGGACACTACACTACGAGCAGTACTTC.

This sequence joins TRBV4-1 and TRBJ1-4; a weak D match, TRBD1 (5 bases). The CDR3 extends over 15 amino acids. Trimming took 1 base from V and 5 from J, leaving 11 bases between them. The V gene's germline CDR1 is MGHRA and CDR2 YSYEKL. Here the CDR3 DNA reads TGCGCCAGCAGCCAAGTGGGGCAGGCAAATGAAAAACTGTTTTTT. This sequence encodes CASSQVGQANEKLFF.

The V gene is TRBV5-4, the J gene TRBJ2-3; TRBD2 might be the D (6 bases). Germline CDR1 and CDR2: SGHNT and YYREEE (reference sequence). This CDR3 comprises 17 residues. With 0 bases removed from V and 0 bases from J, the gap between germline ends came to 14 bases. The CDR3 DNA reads TGTGCCAGCAGCTTGGATTACGGGAGCGGAAGCACAGATACGCAGTATTTT. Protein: CASSLDYGSGSTDTQYF.

The chain's CDR3 is CASSQGRITGELFF. The CDR3, as DNA: TGTGCCAGCAGCCAGGGCCGTATCACCGGGGAGCTGTTTTTT. The rearrangement uses TRBV6-5 and TRBJ2-2; TRBD1 is a possible D gene (5 bases). The CDR3 length is 14 residues. The germline CDR1 and CDR2 sequences are MNHEY and SVGAGI. The V and J ends lost 6 bases and 4 bases respectively, with 12 bases between them.

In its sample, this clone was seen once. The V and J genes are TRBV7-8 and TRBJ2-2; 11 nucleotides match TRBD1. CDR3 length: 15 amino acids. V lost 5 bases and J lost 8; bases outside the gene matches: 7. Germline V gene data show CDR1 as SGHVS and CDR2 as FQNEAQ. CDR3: CASSPKDRGLGELFF. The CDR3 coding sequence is TGTGCCAGCAGCCCAAAGGACAGGGGGCTTGGGGAGCTGTTTTTT.

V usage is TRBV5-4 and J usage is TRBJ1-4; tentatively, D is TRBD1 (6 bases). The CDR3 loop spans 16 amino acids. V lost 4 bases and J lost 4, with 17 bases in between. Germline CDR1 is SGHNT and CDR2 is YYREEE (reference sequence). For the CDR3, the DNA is TGTGCCAGCAGCCCTGGACAGCGAACCGATAATGAAAAACTGTTTTTT. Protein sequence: CASSPGQRTDNEKLFF.

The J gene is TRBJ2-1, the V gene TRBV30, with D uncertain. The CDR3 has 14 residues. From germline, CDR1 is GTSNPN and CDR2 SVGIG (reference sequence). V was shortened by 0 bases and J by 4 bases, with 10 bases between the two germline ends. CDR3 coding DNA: TGTGCCTGGAGTGTAAGGCTGGATTACAATGAGCAGTTCTTC. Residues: CAWSVRLDYNEQFF. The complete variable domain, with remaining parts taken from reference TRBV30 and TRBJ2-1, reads SQTIHQWPATLVQPVGSPLSLECTVEGTSNPNLYWYRQAAGRGLQLLFYSVGIGQISSEVPQNLSASRPQDRQFILSSKKLLLSDSGFYLCAWSVRLDYNEQFFGPGTRLTVL.

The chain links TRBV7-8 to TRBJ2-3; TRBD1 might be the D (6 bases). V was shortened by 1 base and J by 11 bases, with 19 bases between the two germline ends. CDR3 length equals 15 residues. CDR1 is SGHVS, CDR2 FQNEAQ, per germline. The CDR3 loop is CASSLVSDGGLKQYF. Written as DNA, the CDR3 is TGTGCCAGCAGCTTAGTCTCAGATGGGGGCCTAAAGCAGTATTTT.

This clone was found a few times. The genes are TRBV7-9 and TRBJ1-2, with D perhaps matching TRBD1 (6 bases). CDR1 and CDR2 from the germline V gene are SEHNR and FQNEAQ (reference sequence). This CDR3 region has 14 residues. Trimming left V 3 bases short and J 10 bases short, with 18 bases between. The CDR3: CASSFISGALIYTF. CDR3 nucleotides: TGTGCCAGCAGCTTCATTTCAGGGGCACTAATCTACACCTTC.

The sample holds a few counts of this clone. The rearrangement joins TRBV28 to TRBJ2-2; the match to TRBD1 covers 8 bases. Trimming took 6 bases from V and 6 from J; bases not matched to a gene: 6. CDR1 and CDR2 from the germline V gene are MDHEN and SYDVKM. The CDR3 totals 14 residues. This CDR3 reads CASSNRGFAGELFF. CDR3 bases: TGTGCCAGCAGCAACAGGGGGTTTGCCGGGGAGCTGTTTTTT. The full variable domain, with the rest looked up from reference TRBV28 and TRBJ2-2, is DVKVTQSSRYLVKRTGEKVFLECVQDMDHENMFWYRQDPGLGLRLIYFSYDVKMKEKGDIPEGYSVSREKKERFSLILESASTNQTSMYLCASSNRGFAGELFFGEGSRLTVL.

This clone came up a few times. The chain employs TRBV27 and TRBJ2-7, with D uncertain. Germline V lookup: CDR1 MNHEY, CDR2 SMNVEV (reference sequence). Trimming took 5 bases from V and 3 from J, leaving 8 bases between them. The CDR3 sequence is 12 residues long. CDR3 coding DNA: TGTGCCAGCAGTGATAATAGCTACGAGCAGTACTTC. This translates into CASSDNSYEQYF.

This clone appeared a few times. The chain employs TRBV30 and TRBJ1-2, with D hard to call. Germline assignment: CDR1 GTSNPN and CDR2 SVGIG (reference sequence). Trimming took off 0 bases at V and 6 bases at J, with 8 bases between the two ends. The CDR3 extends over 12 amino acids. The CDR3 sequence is CAWSVRRDGYTF. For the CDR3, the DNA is TGTGCCTGGAGTGTACGACGAGATGGCTACACCTTC.

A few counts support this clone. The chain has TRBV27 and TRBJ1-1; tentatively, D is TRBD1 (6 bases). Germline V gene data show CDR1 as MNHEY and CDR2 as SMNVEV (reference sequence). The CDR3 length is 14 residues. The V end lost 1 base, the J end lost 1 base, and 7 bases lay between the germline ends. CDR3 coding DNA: TGTGCCAGCAGTTTATTACAGGGGAACACTGAAGCTTTCTTT. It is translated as CASSLLQGNTEAFF.